Detailed here is one T cell receptor (beta chain). The CDR3 extends over 15 amino acids. V dropped 1 base and J dropped 3 bases, with 10 bases sitting between them. Germline V gives CDR1 LGHNT, CDR2 FRNRAP. For the second PCR, which ran for roughly 6 to 12 cycles, a sample-barcoded 5' primer and a J-beta primer mix were used. TCRdb analysed the 5' RACE reads with MiXCR anew, one entry per CDR3 protein. Of about 670,000 distinct CDR3 sequences in the sample, 35% to 50% were seen once. This specimen belongs to a study of blood T cells in healthy people across ages. The chain links TRBV12-5 to TRBJ2-1; D uncertain. The source of this sequence is a man older than 75 in good health. The specimen sequenced was blood. This CDR3 reads CASGLGLVSYNEQFF. The DNA of the CDR3 is TGTGCTAGTGGTTTGGGTCTAGTGAGCTACAATGAGCAGTTCTTC. Supplemented by reference TRBV12-5 and TRBJ2-1, the full variable domain reads DARVTQTPRHKVTEMGQEVTMRCQPILGHNTVFWYRQTMMQGLELLAYFRNRAPLDDSGMPKDRFSAEMPDATLATLKIQPSEPRDSAVYFCASGLGLVSYNEQFFGPGTRLTVL.